This entry lists 5 T cell receptor beta chains sequenced from one sample in a study of metastatic and nonmetastatic thyroid tumors. TCRdb reprocessed the PCR reads via MiXCR. Of around 19,000 clones listed, approximately 25% are singletons. Patients underwent thyroid surgery, and none had received any treatment before it. What was sequenced was tumor tissue. The receptors were gathered from a female donor with papillary thyroid cancer or a benign thyroid nodule (not recorded which). Some clones in this sample may be carry-over from other donors' samples.

CDR3 sequence: CASSLAAQGIYEQYF. CDR3 in DNA: TGCGCCAGCAGCTTGGCGGCACAGGGAATCTACGAGCAGTACTTC. V usage is TRBV5-1 and J usage is TRBJ2-7; tentatively, D is TRBD1 (6 bases). The CDR3 has 15 amino acids. The germline CDR1 and CDR2 sequences are SGHRS and YFSETQ. Trimming removed 0 bases at V and 3 bases at J, with 13 bases between.

The chain couples TRBV27 to TRBJ1-3; D unresolved. V gave up 5 bases and J gave up 1 base, with 12 bases separating them. The CDR3 is 15 amino acids. Germline CDR1 is MNHEY and CDR2 is SMNVEV (reference sequence). The CDR3 DNA reads as TGTGCCAGCAGTCTATACTGGGGATCTGGAAACACCATATATTTT. It encodes CASSLYWGSGNTIYF.

Comments on this clone: An end of the junction does not agree with germline; a read error may underlie this. The V call is TRBV6-1, the J call TRBJ1-2; 9 positions agree with TRBD1. The CDR3 is made up of 13 amino acids. Per the germline V gene, CDR1 is MNHNS and CDR2 is SASEGT. In DNA, the CDR3 is TGTGCCAGCAGTCCTGACAGGGGGGTTGGCCACACCTTC. It is translated as CASSPDRGVGHTF.

This clone was seen a few times. V and J are TRBV11-2 and TRBJ2-1; D is perhaps TRBD2 (7 bases). The CDR3 has 16 residues. Germline CDR1 is SGHAT and CDR2 is FQNNGV. Trimming cost V 5 bases and J 4 bases, with 18 bases left between them. The CDR3 nucleotides read TGTGCCAGCAGCCCCCGAGGACTAGGGGGATACAATGAGCAGTTCTTC. This sequence encodes CASSPRGLGGYNEQFF.

The chain employs TRBV6-1 and TRBJ1-3; D may be TRBD1 (5 bases). This CDR3 comprises 14 residues. The germline V gene encodes CDR1 MNHNS and CDR2 SASEGT. V lost 4 bases to trimming and J lost 2 bases, with 9 bases between them. The CDR3 coding sequence is TGTGCCAGCAGTGCCGGGGGGACTGGAAACACCATATATTTT. Translation gives CASSAGGTGNTIYF.